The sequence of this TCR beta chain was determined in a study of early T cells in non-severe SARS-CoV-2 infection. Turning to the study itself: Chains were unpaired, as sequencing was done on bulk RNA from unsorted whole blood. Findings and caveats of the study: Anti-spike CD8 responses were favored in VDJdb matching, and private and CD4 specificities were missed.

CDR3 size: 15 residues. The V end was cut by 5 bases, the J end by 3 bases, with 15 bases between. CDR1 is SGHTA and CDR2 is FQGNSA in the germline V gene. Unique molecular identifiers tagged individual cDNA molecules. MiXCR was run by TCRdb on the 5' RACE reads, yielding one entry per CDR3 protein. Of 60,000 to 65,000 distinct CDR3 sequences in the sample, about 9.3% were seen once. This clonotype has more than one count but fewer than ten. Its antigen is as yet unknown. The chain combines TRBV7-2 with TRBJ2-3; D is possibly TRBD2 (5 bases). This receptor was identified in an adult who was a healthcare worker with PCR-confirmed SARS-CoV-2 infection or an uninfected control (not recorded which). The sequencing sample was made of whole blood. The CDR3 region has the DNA TGTGCCAGCAGCCGCTTGCCGCCGGGGACAGATACGCAGTATTTT. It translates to CASSRLPPGTDTQYF.